This is a list of T cell receptor beta chains from one sample in a study of graft-versus-host responses after intestinal transplantation. Generated by immunoSEQ multiplex PCR, the TCRdb table keeps only in-frame clones and is missing some. This table holds about 17,000 clones, around two fifths found once. The sample here was alloreactive CD8+ T cells from a mixed lymphocyte reaction culture, taken before intestinal transplant. Every receptor here comes from a human patient who received an intestinal transplant. Both conserved end residues are part of each CDR3. The D gene is left open where the match is weak. Not every row has a clone size; where given, it reads once, few, many or a size class.

d_call: TRBD1; v_call: TRBV4-1; j_call: TRBJ2-7; clone_size: -; cdr3_nt: TGCGCCAGCAGCCCCCTAGGACAGGCCTACGAGCAGTACTTC; cdr3_aa: CASSPLGQAYEQYF
d_call: TRBD1; v_call: TRBV5-4; j_call: TRBJ2-7; clone_size: few; cdr3_nt: TGTGCCAGCAGCCAAATTACGGGACAGAAATACGAGCAGTACTTC; cdr3_aa: CASSQITGQKYEQYF
d_call: -; v_call: TRBV6-1; j_call: TRBJ2-7; clone_size: -; cdr3_nt: TGTGCCAGCAGTGAATTGGGGGGACCCTACGAGCAGTACTTC; cdr3_aa: CASSELGGPYEQYF
d_call: -; v_call: TRBV5-4; j_call: TRBJ2-7; clone_size: -; cdr3_nt: TGTGCCAGCAGCGCTGGGCATTCCTACGAGCAGTACTTC; cdr3_aa: CASSAGHSYEQYF
d_call: -; v_call: TRBV29-1; j_call: TRBJ2-7; clone_size: -; cdr3_nt: TGCAGCGTTCTGACAGGCTCCTCCTACGAGCAGTACTTC; cdr3_aa: CSVLTGSSYEQYF
d_call: TRBD2; v_call: TRBV7-6; j_call: TRBJ2-7; clone_size: -; cdr3_nt: TGTGCCAGCAGCTCGCTAACTAGCGGGAGGGCCTCGGAGCAGTACTTC; cdr3_aa: CASSSLTSGRASEQYF
d_call: -; v_call: TRBV9; j_call: TRBJ2-3; clone_size: -; cdr3_nt: TGTGCCAGCAGCGTAGAAGGAGGACAGTTCACAGATACGCAGTATTTT; cdr3_aa: CASSVEGGQFTDTQYF
d_call: TRBD2; v_call: TRBV7-3; j_call: TRBJ2-1; clone_size: few; cdr3_nt: TGTGCCAGCAGCTTAGGGGGAGATACGGGACTAGCGGTGAGCTCCTACAATGAGCAGTTCTTC; cdr3_aa: CASSLGGDTGLAVSSYNEQFF
d_call: -; v_call: TRBV27; j_call: TRBJ1-5; clone_size: -; cdr3_nt: TGTGCCAGCAGTTTATCAGGGCGCAATCAGCCCCAGCATTTT; cdr3_aa: CASSLSGRNQPQHF
d_call: -; v_call: TRBV29-1; j_call: TRBJ2-5; clone_size: -; cdr3_nt: TGCAGCGCTGACCTTTACCTTTCCGGGCCCCTTAAGGCAGAGACCCAGTACTTC; cdr3_aa: CSADLYLSGPLKAETQYF
d_call: -; v_call: TRBV10-2; j_call: TRBJ2-7; clone_size: -; cdr3_nt: TGCGCCAGTGGGGGACGGACCTCCTACGAGCAGTACTTC; cdr3_aa: CASGGRTSYEQYF
d_call: -; v_call: TRBV1; j_call: TRBJ1-1; clone_size: -; cdr3_nt: TGCACCAGCAGCCCCGTTGAGGGTATGAACACTGAAGCTTTCTTT; cdr3_aa: CTSSPVEGMNTEAFF
d_call: -; v_call: TRBV19; j_call: TRBJ2-7; clone_size: few; cdr3_nt: TGTGCCAGTAGCGCCGGGACCAAAATCTACGAGCAGTACTTC; cdr3_aa: CASSAGTKIYEQYF
d_call: -; v_call: TRBV6-1; j_call: TRBJ1-2; clone_size: -; cdr3_nt: TGTGCCAGCAGTGAAGTAAGGGCGGGGGAGGGCTACACCTTC; cdr3_aa: CASSEVRAGEGYTF
d_call: -; v_call: TRBV28; j_call: TRBJ2-7; clone_size: -; cdr3_nt: TGTGCCAGCAGTTTGGGGCTCTCCTACGAGCAGTACTTC; cdr3_aa: CASSLGLSYEQYF
d_call: TRBD2; v_call: TRBV11-2; j_call: TRBJ2-1; clone_size: -; cdr3_nt: TGTGCCAGCAGCAATTTAGCGGGAGGGTACAATGAGCAGTTCTTC; cdr3_aa: CASSNLAGGYNEQFF
d_call: TRBD1; v_call: TRBV4-1; j_call: TRBJ1-1; clone_size: -; cdr3_nt: TGCGCCAGCAGCCAAGTGACAGGGATAACCCTGAACACTGAAGCTTTCTTT; cdr3_aa: CASSQVTGITLNTEAFF
d_call: -; v_call: TRBV7-8; j_call: TRBJ1-1; clone_size: few; cdr3_nt: TGTGCCAGCAGCTTAATCTGGAGGCAGCTGAACACTGAAGCTTTCTTT; cdr3_aa: CASSLIWRQLNTEAFF
d_call: -; v_call: TRBV5-1; j_call: TRBJ1-1; clone_size: -; cdr3_nt: TGCGCCAGCAGCTTACAGGGCCCGATGAACACTGAAGCTTTCTTT; cdr3_aa: CASSLQGPMNTEAFF
d_call: -; v_call: TRBV19; j_call: TRBJ1-1; clone_size: -; cdr3_nt: TGTGCCAGTAGACGACGGTTGAACACTGAAGCTTTCTTT; cdr3_aa: CASRRRLNTEAFF
d_call: TRBD1; v_call: TRBV27; j_call: TRBJ2-7; clone_size: -; cdr3_nt: TGTGCCAGCAGTTTTTCAGGCGACAGGGGCTACGAGCAGTACTTC; cdr3_aa: CASSFSGDRGYEQYF
d_call: TRBD2; v_call: TRBV9; j_call: TRBJ2-7; clone_size: few; cdr3_nt: TGTGCCAGCAGCGAGTCCGGGACTAGCGCCTACGAGCAGTACTTC; cdr3_aa: CASSESGTSAYEQYF
d_call: -; v_call: TRBV7-3; j_call: TRBJ1-2; clone_size: few; cdr3_nt: TGTGCCAGCAGCTTAAAAAGGGGAGTCACCTTC; cdr3_aa: CASSLKRGVTF
d_call: -; v_call: TRBV11-3; j_call: TRBJ2-5; clone_size: -; cdr3_nt: TGTGCCAGCAAAAAGCAAGAGACCCAGTACTTC; cdr3_aa: CASKKQETQYF
d_call: -; v_call: TRBV6-5; j_call: TRBJ2-7; clone_size: few; cdr3_nt: TGTGCCAGCAGTGGTGGTGGCCCCCGCGAGCAGTACTTC; cdr3_aa: CASSGGGPREQYF
d_call: TRBD1; v_call: TRBV7-8; j_call: TRBJ1-2; clone_size: -; cdr3_nt: TGTGCCAGCAGCTTGGCTGAGGACAGGGAGGGCTATGGCTACACCTTC; cdr3_aa: CASSLAEDREGYGYTF
d_call: TRBD1; v_call: TRBV10-3; j_call: TRBJ2-1; clone_size: -; cdr3_nt: TGTGCCATCAGTGAGTCTAACAGGGGCCACTACAATGAGCAGTTCTTC; cdr3_aa: CAISESNRGHYNEQFF
d_call: -; v_call: TRBV5-1; j_call: TRBJ2-1; clone_size: few; cdr3_nt: TGCGCCAGCAGCGAGGTGGACAGCTACAATGAGCAGTTCTTC; cdr3_aa: CASSEVDSYNEQFF
d_call: -; v_call: TRBV27; j_call: TRBJ1-1; clone_size: -; cdr3_nt: TGTGCCAGCAGCCCAGGACTCCAGAACACTGAAGCTTTCTTT; cdr3_aa: CASSPGLQNTEAFF
d_call: -; v_call: TRBV4-1; j_call: TRBJ2-7; clone_size: -; cdr3_nt: TGCGCCAGCAGCCAAGATCCGGGGCACGAGCAGTACTTC; cdr3_aa: CASSQDPGHEQYF
d_call: -; v_call: TRBV6-8; j_call: TRBJ1-4; clone_size: few; cdr3_nt: TGTGCCAGCAAAACAGGGCCTGCAACTAATGAAAAACTGTTTTTT; cdr3_aa: CASKTGPATNEKLFF